This TCR beta chain was obtained from a study of blood T cell repertoires in COVID-19. Study as a whole: COVID-19 samples collected from the United States, Italy and Spain covered acute and convalescent phases. Nucleic acid was either cDNA or gDNA, and it came from T cells, B-cell-depleted T cells, or PBMCs.

Authors' data handling: Scientists estimated how many nucleated cells there were by amplifying reference gene primers. Sequencing was performed with immunoSEQ multiplex PCR; in TCRdb, only in-frame clones are kept and a portion is missing. The V and J calls and the clone size are those of that table, but D and trimming were determined from the DNA. Of under 100,000 clones listed, about 90% are singletons. J lost 7 bases, V lost 5 bases, and 14 bases had no gene match. The CDR3 runs 16 residues. Germline assignment: CDR1 SGHRS and CDR2 YFSETQ. The sequence came from a male donor with acute or convalescent COVID-19. This chain joins TRBV5-1 and TRBJ2-7; 11 bases agree with TRBD2. Sequences were obtained from peripheral blood. The CDR3, as DNA: TGCGCCAGCAGTCCTAGCGGGGGGCCTAGAAGACCGGAGCAGTACTTC. Protein product: CASSPSGGPRRPEQYF.